This is a list of T cell receptor beta chains from one sample in a study of cytomegalovirus exposure and HLA in healthy donors. The method was immunoSEQ multiplex PCR; TCRdb's version includes in-frame clones alone and lacks a portion of them. Of over 200,000 clones in the sample, 77% were seen once. Specimen: PBMCs. These receptors were collected from a woman in her fifties or sixties in good health and CMV-seropositive. Each CDR3 is given with its conserved first and last residue. Fields, in order: J gene, D gene, clone size, V gene, CDR3 protein, CDR3 DNA. The D gene is left open where the match is weak. Rows may omit the clone size; those that give it use once, few, many or a size class.

J gene: TRBJ2-2; D gene: TRBD1; clone size: few; V gene: TRBV2; CDR3 protein: CATRTGPSTGELFF; CDR3 DNA: TGTGCCACCAGGACAGGGCCCTCCACCGGGGAGCTGTTTTTT
J gene: TRBJ2-1; D gene: -; clone size: -; V gene: TRBV6-5; CDR3 protein: CASSYKGMLARSEQFF; CDR3 DNA: TGTGCCAGCAGTTATAAGGGGATGCTAGCGAGGAGTGAGCAGTTCTTC
J gene: TRBJ2-1; D gene: TRBD2; clone size: -; V gene: TRBV5-1; CDR3 protein: CASSSPSGTPYNEQFF; CDR3 DNA: TGCGCCAGCAGCTCACCGAGCGGGACCCCCTACAATGAGCAGTTCTTC
J gene: TRBJ2-3; D gene: -; clone size: -; V gene: TRBV5-1; CDR3 protein: CATSESDTQYF; CDR3 DNA: TGCGCCACCTCAGAATCAGATACGCAGTATTTT
J gene: TRBJ2-7; D gene: -; clone size: -; V gene: TRBV18; CDR3 protein: CASSPPGGGGSSYEQYF; CDR3 DNA: TGTGCCAGCTCACCACCGGGAGGGGGAGGGAGCTCCTACGAGCAGTACTTC
J gene: TRBJ1-1; D gene: -; clone size: -; V gene: TRBV5-4; CDR3 protein: CASSLLGRTNEAFF; CDR3 DNA: TGTGCCAGCAGCTTGCTTGGCAGAACTAACGAAGCTTTCTTT
J gene: TRBJ1-1; D gene: TRBD1; clone size: -; V gene: TRBV18; CDR3 protein: CASSPRLGQANTEAFF; CDR3 DNA: TGTGCCAGCTCACCCCGATTGGGACAGGCAAACACTGAAGCTTTCTTT
J gene: TRBJ1-2; D gene: -; clone size: -; V gene: TRBV27; CDR3 protein: CASSDPPYRAGNYGYTF; CDR3 DNA: TGTGCCAGCAGTGACCCGCCCTACAGGGCCGGGAACTATGGCTACACCTTC
J gene: TRBJ2-2; D gene: TRBD2; clone size: -; V gene: TRBV6-1; CDR3 protein: CATTRSRGRIGELFF; CDR3 DNA: TGTGCCACCACTCGGTCTCGCGGGAGGATCGGGGAGCTGTTTTTT
J gene: TRBJ2-2; D gene: TRBD1; clone size: few; V gene: TRBV4-1; CDR3 protein: CASSQGTGAITGELFF; CDR3 DNA: TGCGCCAGCAGCCAAGGGACAGGGGCGATCACCGGGGAGCTGTTTTTT
J gene: TRBJ2-3; D gene: TRBD2; clone size: -; V gene: TRBV29-1; CDR3 protein: CSSGGTSGRADTQYF; CDR3 DNA: TGCAGCTCCGGGGGGACTAGCGGGAGAGCGGATACGCAGTATTTT
J gene: TRBJ2-4; D gene: TRBD1; clone size: few; V gene: TRBV30; CDR3 protein: CASTGKAKNIQYF; CDR3 DNA: TGTGCCTCGACAGGGAAGGCCAAAAACATTCAGTACTTC
J gene: TRBJ1-2; D gene: -; clone size: once; V gene: TRBV11-2; CDR3 protein: CASSLLGSNNYGYTF; CDR3 DNA: TGTGCCAGCAGCTTACTTGGGAGCAACAACTATGGCTACACCTTC
J gene: TRBJ1-4; D gene: -; clone size: -; V gene: TRBV10-1; CDR3 protein: CASGGSGGDEKLFF; CDR3 DNA: TGCGCCAGTGGGGGTTCGGGGGGCGATGAAAAACTGTTTTTT
J gene: TRBJ1-1; D gene: -; clone size: once; V gene: TRBV7-2; CDR3 protein: CASSLMSGSDTEAFF; CDR3 DNA: TGTGCCAGCAGCTTAATGTCGGGGTCGGACACTGAAGCTTTCTTT
J gene: TRBJ1-2; D gene: -; clone size: few; V gene: TRBV6-5; CDR3 protein: CAISRAGVGYTF; CDR3 DNA: TGTGCCATCTCCCGGGCGGGAGTTGGCTACACCTTC
J gene: TRBJ1-2; D gene: TRBD1; clone size: -; V gene: TRBV6-5; CDR3 protein: CASRTQGARDYGYTF; CDR3 DNA: TGTGCCAGCAGAACACAGGGGGCGCGTGACTATGGCTACACCTTC
J gene: TRBJ1-2; D gene: -; clone size: -; V gene: TRBV28; CDR3 protein: CAISRGVRDGYTF; CDR3 DNA: TGTGCCATCTCACGGGGGGTAAGGGATGGCTACACCTTC
J gene: TRBJ1-1; D gene: TRBD1; clone size: -; V gene: TRBV18; CDR3 protein: CASSLRDSLNTEAFF; CDR3 DNA: TGTGCCAGCTCACTGCGGGACAGTCTGAACACTGAAGCTTTCTTT
J gene: TRBJ2-4; D gene: TRBD1; clone size: -; V gene: TRBV27; CDR3 protein: CASSSNPGGGNIQYF; CDR3 DNA: TGTGCCAGCAGTTCCAATCCAGGGGGCGGGAACATTCAGTACTTC
J gene: TRBJ1-4; D gene: -; clone size: -; V gene: TRBV19; CDR3 protein: CASSLGGATNEKLFF; CDR3 DNA: TGTGCCAGTAGTCTCGGGGGAGCAACTAATGAAAAACTGTTTTTT
J gene: TRBJ1-1; D gene: TRBD1; clone size: -; V gene: TRBV19; CDR3 protein: CASSTRDRGSTEAFF; CDR3 DNA: TGTGCCAGTAGTACAAGGGACAGGGGGAGCACTGAAGCTTTCTTT
J gene: TRBJ2-7; D gene: TRBD1; clone size: -; V gene: TRBV7-2; CDR3 protein: CASSPGTANYEQYF; CDR3 DNA: TGTGCCAGCAGCCCCGGGACAGCAAATTACGAGCAGTACTTC
J gene: TRBJ2-1; D gene: TRBD2; clone size: once; V gene: TRBV7-9; CDR3 protein: CASSLTNGRGNEQFF; CDR3 DNA: TGTGCCAGCAGCTTAACTAACGGGAGGGGTAATGAGCAGTTCTTC
J gene: TRBJ2-3; D gene: TRBD1; clone size: -; V gene: TRBV6-6; CDR3 protein: CASTTTGGAGTDTQYF; CDR3 DNA: TGTGCCAGCACTACCACAGGGGGCGCGGGCACAGATACGCAGTATTTT
J gene: TRBJ2-6; D gene: -; clone size: -; V gene: TRBV5-4; CDR3 protein: CASSSQGTGANVLTF; CDR3 DNA: TGTGCCAGCAGCTCGCAGGGTACTGGGGCCAACGTCCTGACTTTC
J gene: TRBJ2-1; D gene: TRBD2; clone size: once; V gene: TRBV28; CDR3 protein: CASSLSGGAGYEQFF; CDR3 DNA: TGTGCCAGCAGTTTGAGCGGGGGGGCTGGTTATGAGCAGTTCTTC
J gene: TRBJ2-1; D gene: TRBD1; clone size: -; V gene: TRBV18; CDR3 protein: CASSPDRALGEQFF; CDR3 DNA: TGTGCCAGCTCACCAGACAGGGCTCTGGGTGAGCAGTTCTTC
J gene: TRBJ1-2; D gene: -; clone size: -; V gene: TRBV6-1; CDR3 protein: CASTSRAGIGYTF; CDR3 DNA: TGTGCCAGCACCTCACGGGCGGGGATCGGCTACACCTTC
J gene: TRBJ2-5; D gene: TRBD2; clone size: -; V gene: TRBV7-2; CDR3 protein: CASSLVASGPPETQYF; CDR3 DNA: TGTGCCAGCAGCTTAGTTGCTAGCGGACCCCCAGAGACCCAGTACTTC
J gene: TRBJ2-7; D gene: TRBD1; clone size: -; V gene: TRBV10-3; CDR3 protein: CAINPGTGLGEQYF; CDR3 DNA: TGTGCCATCAACCCCGGGACAGGGTTGGGCGAGCAGTACTTC
J gene: TRBJ1-2; D gene: -; clone size: -; V gene: TRBV5-1; CDR3 protein: CASSLAGGTAINYGYTF; CDR3 DNA: TGCGCCAGCAGCTTGGCCGGGGGTACAGCGATAAACTATGGCTACACCTTC
J gene: TRBJ1-1; D gene: TRBD1; clone size: -; V gene: TRBV9; CDR3 protein: CASSAQQGNQAFF; CDR3 DNA: TGTGCCAGCAGCGCTCAACAGGGGAACCAAGCTTTCTTT
J gene: TRBJ2-1; D gene: TRBD2; clone size: -; V gene: TRBV10-3; CDR3 protein: CAISTSGTYNEQFF; CDR3 DNA: TGTGCCATCAGTACTAGCGGGACTTACAATGAGCAGTTCTTC
J gene: TRBJ2-3; D gene: TRBD1; clone size: -; V gene: TRBV2; CDR3 protein: CASSVRGRTDTQYF; CDR3 DNA: TGTGCCAGCAGTGTCAGGGGGCGGACAGATACGCAGTATTTT
J gene: TRBJ1-2; D gene: TRBD1; clone size: -; V gene: TRBV7-2; CDR3 protein: CASSSPKGALSGYTF; CDR3 DNA: TGTGCCAGCAGCTCACCCAAGGGGGCACTGTCAGGCTACACCTTC
J gene: TRBJ2-5; D gene: -; clone size: few; V gene: TRBV5-1; CDR3 protein: CASSPDYQETQYF; CDR3 DNA: TGCGCCAGCAGCCCGGACTACCAAGAGACCCAGTACTTC
J gene: TRBJ2-3; D gene: -; clone size: -; V gene: TRBV5-4; CDR3 protein: CASTVDSRYTDTQYF; CDR3 DNA: TGTGCCAGCACCGTAGACTCTAGATACACAGATACGCAGTATTTT
J gene: TRBJ2-7; D gene: -; clone size: -; V gene: TRBV29-1; CDR3 protein: CSAGGRAEGNEQYF; CDR3 DNA: TGCAGCGCCGGGGGGCGGGCGGAGGGCAACGAGCAGTACTTC
J gene: TRBJ2-2; D gene: -; clone size: few; V gene: TRBV5-4; CDR3 protein: CASSQDEETGELFF; CDR3 DNA: TGTGCCAGCAGCCAAGATGAGGAAACGGGGGAGCTGTTTTTT
J gene: TRBJ1-1; D gene: -; clone size: -; V gene: TRBV30; CDR3 protein: CAWGMGGVNTEAFF; CDR3 DNA: TGTGCCTGGGGGATGGGAGGAGTGAACACTGAAGCTTTCTTT
J gene: TRBJ2-5; D gene: TRBD1; clone size: -; V gene: TRBV2; CDR3 protein: CASTTTGGETQYF; CDR3 DNA: TGTGCCAGCACCACGACAGGGGGTGAGACCCAGTACTTC
J gene: TRBJ2-7; D gene: -; clone size: -; V gene: TRBV5-8; CDR3 protein: CASSLAGGSSYEQYF; CDR3 DNA: TGTGCCAGCAGCTTGGCTGGGGGGAGCTCCTACGAGCAGTACTTC
J gene: TRBJ2-5; D gene: TRBD1; clone size: many; V gene: TRBV5-6; CDR3 protein: CASSLRGPQETQYF; CDR3 DNA: TGTGCCAGCAGCTTAAGGGGGCCCCAAGAGACCCAGTACTTC
J gene: TRBJ1-6; D gene: -; clone size: -; V gene: TRBV6-1; CDR3 protein: CASSDRNNNSPLHF; CDR3 DNA: TGTGCCAGCAGTGACAGGAATAATAATTCACCCCTCCACTTT
J gene: TRBJ1-2; D gene: TRBD1; clone size: -; V gene: TRBV6-1; CDR3 protein: CASSAPDGTGGPNYGYTF; CDR3 DNA: TGTGCCAGCAGTGCCCCCGACGGGACAGGAGGACCTAACTATGGCTACACCTTC
J gene: TRBJ1-5; D gene: -; clone size: -; V gene: TRBV19; CDR3 protein: CASSIQGTDQPQHF; CDR3 DNA: TGTGCCAGTAGTATACAGGGGACGGATCAGCCCCAGCATTTT
J gene: TRBJ2-7; D gene: TRBD1; clone size: -; V gene: TRBV5-1; CDR3 protein: CASSPDPPGQAYEQYF; CDR3 DNA: TGCGCCAGCAGCCCGGATCCACCGGGACAGGCCTACGAGCAGTACTTC
J gene: TRBJ1-2; D gene: TRBD1; clone size: once; V gene: TRBV25-1; CDR3 protein: CASMEQGAWGYTF; CDR3 DNA: TGTGCCAGCATGGAACAGGGGGCATGGGGCTACACCTTC
J gene: TRBJ2-3; D gene: -; clone size: -; V gene: TRBV28; CDR3 protein: CASSFVTDTQYF; CDR3 DNA: TGTGCCAGCAGTTTCGTGACAGATACGCAGTATTTT
J gene: TRBJ2-3; D gene: -; clone size: -; V gene: TRBV9; CDR3 protein: CASNSLSLRTDTQYF; CDR3 DNA: TGTGCCAGCAACTCTTTGAGTCTCAGGACAGATACGCAGTATTTT
J gene: TRBJ2-1; D gene: -; clone size: few; V gene: TRBV6-6; CDR3 protein: CASRTTGTYNEQFF; CDR3 DNA: TGTGCCAGCAGAACGACAGGTACCTACAATGAGCAGTTCTTC
J gene: TRBJ1-5; D gene: TRBD1; clone size: -; V gene: TRBV5-1; CDR3 protein: CASSSQGDQPQHF; CDR3 DNA: TGCGCCAGCAGCTCACAGGGGGATCAGCCCCAGCATTTT
J gene: TRBJ1-1; D gene: -; clone size: -; V gene: TRBV15; CDR3 protein: CATSRSAQRDTEAFF; CDR3 DNA: TGTGCCACCAGCAGGAGCGCGCAGAGGGACACTGAAGCTTTCTTT
J gene: TRBJ2-7; D gene: -; clone size: -; V gene: TRBV5-5; CDR3 protein: CASSLSTYEQYF; CDR3 DNA: TGTGCCAGCAGCTTGTCAACCTACGAGCAGTACTTC
J gene: TRBJ1-5; D gene: -; clone size: -; V gene: TRBV29-1; CDR3 protein: CSAGDSNQPQHF; CDR3 DNA: TGCAGCGCCGGTGATAGCAATCAGCCCCAGCATTTT
J gene: TRBJ1-1; D gene: -; clone size: -; V gene: TRBV5-1; CDR3 protein: CASSFAAGSNTEAFF; CDR3 DNA: TGCGCCAGCAGCTTCGCAGCAGGGTCAAACACTGAAGCTTTCTTT
J gene: TRBJ1-2; D gene: TRBD1; clone size: few; V gene: TRBV29-1; CDR3 protein: CSVEDGQGNYGYTF; CDR3 DNA: TGCAGCGTTGAAGATGGACAGGGTAACTATGGCTACACCTTC
J gene: TRBJ1-1; D gene: -; clone size: -; V gene: TRBV5-1; CDR3 protein: CASSSMDSGEAFF; CDR3 DNA: TGCGCCAGCAGCTCGATGGACAGCGGTGAAGCTTTCTTT